Shown below are 17 T cell receptor beta chains from a single sample sequenced in a study of T cell clonality in common variable immunodeficiency. Profiling relied on immunoSEQ multiplex PCR, and the TCRdb table lists in-frame clones only, not all of them. The record shows 40,000 to 45,000 clones for this sample, with no singletons present. Sample: peripheral blood mononuclear cells. These TCRs come from a person aged 18-70 years in good health.

This clone was seen repeatedly, ten times or more. The read stops 3 residues short of the end of the CDR3; the missing end is completed from the germline J gene. This rearrangement joins TRBV10-3 to TRBJ2-6; no reliable D call. CDR1 and CDR2 from the germline V gene are ENHRY and SYGVKD. CDR3 size: 12 residues. Trimming pared 10 bases from V and 4 bases from J, leaving 8 bases between. The CDR3 protein is CATGSGANVLTF. Incomplete CDR3 DNA: TGTGCCACCGGTTCAGGGGCCAACGTC.

This clone was seen repeatedly, ten times or more. From the germline J gene comes the end of the CDR3, since the read stops 3 residues before it. The chain carries TRBV10-3 and TRBJ1-1; D may be TRBD1 (5 bases). Trimming took 0 bases from V and 5 from J, leaving 22 bases between them. The germline gives CDR1 ENHRY, CDR2 SYGVKD. The CDR3 is 18 residues long. The CDR3 region is CAISESRTPEPRRTEAFF. The sequenced part of the CDR3 DNA is TGTGCCATCAGTGAGTCGAGGACACCTGAACCTAGGAGGACTGAA.

This clone was detected many times. Read coverage stops 3 residues before the CDR3 terminus; the germline J gene supplies the remainder. The chain links TRBV30 to TRBJ2-2; 7 positions agree with TRBD1. J lost 6 bases, V lost 2 bases, and 9 bases had no gene match. The CDR3 extends over 15 amino acids. The germline V gene encodes CDR1 GTSNPN and CDR2 SVGIG (reference sequence). This CDR3 reads CAWSKGQAWAGELFF. The sequenced CDR3 bases are TGTGCCTGGAGTAAAGGACAGGCGTGGGCCGGGGAG.

This clone occurred a few times. The sequenced fragment ends 3 residues before the CDR3 boundary, so the rest is inferred from the germline J gene. V is TRBV6-1 and J is TRBJ2-4, with TRBD1 identical over 7 bases. CDR1 MNHNS and CDR2 SASEGT come from the germline V gene. The length of the CDR3 is 15 residues. This CDR3 reads CASSEGTGANYGQYF. Partial CDR3 DNA: TGTGCCAGCAGTGAAGGGACAGGAGCTAACTATGGT.

This clone was recorded many times. With the read ending 3 residues before the CDR3 end, the germline J gene is used to fill in that end. The chain uses TRBV7-8 and TRBJ2-1, with a tentative D call TRBD2 (6 bases). Germline V CDR1 and CDR2: SGHVS, FQNEAQ. This CDR3 has 12 amino acids. V was pared by 5 bases and J by 8 bases, with 10 bases between. The CDR3 loop is CASSRERDEQFF. CDR3 DNA (partial): TGTGCCAGCAGCAGGGAGCGGGATGAG.

The table lists this clone with many counts. From the germline J gene comes the end of the CDR3, since the read stops 3 residues before it. The chain is built from TRBV7-2 and TRBJ2-5, with 8 bases identical to TRBD2. The V gene end was trimmed by 6 bases and the J gene end by 5 bases; junction bases not matched to a gene: 8. The CDR3 has 14 residues. CDR1 is SGHTA and CDR2 is FQGNSA in the germline V gene. The DNA read from the CDR3 is TGTGCCAGCAGTTCGGGACTAGGGGGGGAGACC. It yields the protein CASSSGLGGET. The whole CDR3 protein is CASSSGLGGETQYF.

This clone was recorded many times. The CDR3 goes on 3 residues after the read ends, and that part is filled in from the germline J gene. The chain links TRBV19 to TRBJ2-2, with 8 nucleotides matching TRBD2. CDR3 length: 14 residues. Germline V CDR1 and CDR2: LNHDA, SQIVND (reference sequence). Trimming at V came to 6 bases and at J to 6 bases, leaving 6 bases not matched to a gene. The DNA read from the CDR3 is TGTGCCAGTAGCCCCGGGACTAGATCCGGGGAG. It is translated as CASSPGTRSGE. In full, the CDR3 is CASSPGTRSGELFF.

This clone has more than one count but fewer than ten. With the read ending 3 residues before the CDR3 end, the germline J gene is used to fill in that end. The chain carries TRBV2 and TRBJ1-6; TRBD1 aligns across 9 bases. Germline CDR1 and CDR2: SNHLY and FYNNEI. Unmatched junction bases numbered 1, after V lost 6 bases and J lost 4 bases. The CDR3 is made up of 14 amino acids. CDR3 residues: CASRDRGYNSPLHF. The sequenced part of the CDR3 DNA is TGTGCCAGCAGGGACAGGGGTTATAATTCACCC.

This clone was detected many times. The CDR3 region is CSASRDIFVQETQYF. The covered CDR3 bases are TGCAGTGCTAGTCGGGACATCTTTGTCCAAGAGACC. The chain carries TRBV20-1 and TRBJ2-5; D may be TRBD1 (6 bases). The DNA ends 3 residues before the CDR3 does, and the rest of the CDR3 is filled in from the germline J gene. CDR3 length: 15 amino acids. Trimming pared 3 bases from V and 1 base from J, leaving 15 bases between. CDR1 and CDR2 (germline): DFQATT, SNEGSKA (reference sequence).

This clone was observed at least ten times. CDR3 in amino acids: CASSRDRNEQFF. The sequenced CDR3 bases are TGTGCCAGCAGCAGGGATCGGAATGAG. The chain combines TRBV12-3 or TRBV12-4 with TRBJ2-1; TRBD1 is a possible D gene (5 bases). The read ends 3 residues shy of where the CDR3 ends; the end is completed using the germline J gene. Trimming pared 6 bases from V and 7 bases from J, leaving 10 bases between. The CDR3 is 12 residues long.

This clone appeared many times. Germline and junction disagree at one end, which may indicate a read error. The missing CDR3 end, 3 residues past where the read stops, is filled in from the germline J gene. V usage is TRBV23-1 and J usage is TRBJ1-5, with 10 nucleotides matching TRBD1. TRBV23-1 qualifies as an ORF whose function is uncertain. The CDR3 has 19 amino acids. The CDR3 DNA, read in part, is TGTGCCAGCAGTCAATCCGGGACAGGGGAATGGTTTAGCAATCAGCCC. This sequence encodes CASSQSGTGEWFSNQP. The full CDR3 is CASSQSGTGEWFSNQPQHF.

This clone was picked up many times. With the read ending 3 residues before the CDR3 end, the germline J gene is used to fill in that end. V and J are TRBV28 and TRBJ2-7; D not certain. Per germline, CDR1 MDHEN and CDR2 SYDVKM. Trimming took 4 bases from V and 2 from J, leaving 12 bases between them. This CDR3 contains 14 residues. Here the CDR3 reads CASSSSPLPYEQYF. The covered CDR3 bases are TGTGCCAGCAGTTCCTCCCCACTACCCTACGAG.

In this sample, this clone turned up many times. With the read ending 3 residues before the CDR3 end, the germline J gene is used to fill in that end. The chain joins TRBV20-1 to TRBJ1-4; D remains ambiguous. The CDR3 totals 12 residues. Germline V gene lookup returns CDR1 DFQATT and CDR2 SNEGSKA (reference sequence). V lost 3 bases and J 7 bases, leaving 9 bases between the germline ends. CDR3 sequence: CSASPGGEKLFF. The CDR3 DNA, read in part, is TGCAGTGCTAGCCCGGGTGGTGAAAAA.

This clone was counted ten times or more. Read coverage stops 3 residues before the CDR3 terminus; the germline J gene supplies the remainder. The chain employs TRBV20-1 and TRBJ2-2; weak D call: TRBD1 (6 bases). V dropped 6 bases and J dropped 1 base, with 15 bases sitting between them. Germline CDR1 and CDR2: DFQATT and SNEGSKA (reference sequence). The CDR3 extends over 15 amino acids. CDR3 residues: CSAMKGQRNTGELFF. The sequenced CDR3 bases are TGCAGTGCCATGAAGGGACAAAGGAACACCGGGGAG.

This clone was seen repeatedly, ten times or more. Read data end 3 residues before the CDR3 end; the end is taken from the germline J gene. This chain joins TRBV16 and TRBJ2-4, with a possible D match to TRBD1 (7 bases). V lost 4 bases and J lost 1, with 14 bases in between. The length of the CDR3 is 16 residues. In germline, CDR1 is KGHSY, CDR2 FQNENV. The CDR3 protein is CASSPLSGGAKNIQYF. The sequenced part of the CDR3 DNA is TGTGCCAGCAGCCCCCTGTCAGGGGGGGCCAAAAACATT.

This clone was observed at least ten times. The missing CDR3 end, 3 residues past where the read stops, is filled in from the germline J gene. The rearrangement links TRBV20-1 to TRBJ1-5; D possibly corresponds to TRBD1 (5 bases). Germline V CDR1 and CDR2: DFQATT, SNEGSKA (reference sequence). Trimming took 1 base from V and 6 from J, leaving 19 bases between them. CDR3 length: 16 residues. The CDR3 bases that were read are TGCAGTGCTAGAGGAGGTCAGGGTTCAGACGGTCAGCCC. Translated: CSARGGQGSDGQP. The CDR3 in full is CSARGGQGSDGQPQHF.

This clone showed up many times. The read halts 3 residues ahead of the CDR3 end, with the missing end drawn from the germline J gene. The J gene is TRBJ2-3, the V gene TRBV2; 13 positions match TRBD2. The V and J ends lost 9 bases and 2 bases, in that order; junction bases with no gene match: 2. Per germline, CDR1 SNHLY and CDR2 FYNNEI. The CDR3 totals 14 residues. Here the CDR3 reads CARGLAGPTDTQYF. The sequenced part of the CDR3 DNA is TGTGCCAGGGGACTAGCGGGACCCACAGATACG.